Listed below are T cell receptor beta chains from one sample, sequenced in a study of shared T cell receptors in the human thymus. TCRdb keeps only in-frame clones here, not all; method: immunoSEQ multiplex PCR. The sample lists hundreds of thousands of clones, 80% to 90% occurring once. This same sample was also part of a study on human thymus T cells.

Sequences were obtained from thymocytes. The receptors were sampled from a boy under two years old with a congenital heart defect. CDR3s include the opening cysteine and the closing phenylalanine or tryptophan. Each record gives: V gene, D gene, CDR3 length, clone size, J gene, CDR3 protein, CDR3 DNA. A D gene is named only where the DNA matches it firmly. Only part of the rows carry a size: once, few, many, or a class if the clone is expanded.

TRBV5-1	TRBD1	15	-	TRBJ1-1	CASTPNRGHYTEAFF	TGCGCCAGCACCCCTAACAGGGGGCATTACACTGAAGCTTTCTTT
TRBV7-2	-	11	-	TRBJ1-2	CASSSGYGYTF	TGTGCCAGCAGCTCCGGCTATGGCTACACCTTC
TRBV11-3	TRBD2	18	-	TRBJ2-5	CASSLVGPGREDGETQYF	TGTGCCAGCAGCTTAGTGGGCCCAGGACGGGAGGACGGGGAGACCCAGTACTTC
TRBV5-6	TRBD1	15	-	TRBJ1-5	CASSRGTGGNQPQHF	TGTGCCAGCAGCAGAGGTACAGGGGGCAACCAGCCCCAGCATTTT
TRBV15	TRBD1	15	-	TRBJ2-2	CATLPVQGADGELFF	TGTGCCACCCTTCCAGTACAGGGGGCGGACGGGGAGCTGTTTTTT
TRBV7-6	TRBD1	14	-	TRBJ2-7	CASSLATTGGEQYF	TGTGCCAGCAGCTTAGCAACCACAGGGGGCGAGCAGTACTTC
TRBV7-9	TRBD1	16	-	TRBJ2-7	CASSLAGGQGTYEQYF	TGTGCCAGCAGCTTAGCGGGGGGACAGGGTACCTACGAGCAGTACTTC
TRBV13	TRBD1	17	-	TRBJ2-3	CASSEGTGIRHTDTQYF	TGTGCCAGCAGCGAAGGGACAGGTATACGGCACACAGATACGCAGTATTTT
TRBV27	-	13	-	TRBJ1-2	CASSLGRGYGYTF	TGTGCCAGCAGTTTAGGGAGGGGCTATGGCTACACCTTC
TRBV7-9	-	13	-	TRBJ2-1	CATEGAGYNEQFF	TGTGCCACGGAGGGGGCAGGGTACAATGAGCAGTTCTTC
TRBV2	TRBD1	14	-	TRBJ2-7	CASRVSDRPYEQYF	TGTGCCAGCAGGGTCTCGGACAGGCCCTACGAGCAGTACTTC
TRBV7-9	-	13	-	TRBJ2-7	CASSLEPQDRQYF	TGTGCCAGCAGCTTAGAACCACAGGATAGGCAGTACTTC
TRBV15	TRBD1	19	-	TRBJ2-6	CATSRDVGQGHSGANVLTF	TGTGCCACCAGCAGAGATGTGGGACAGGGCCACTCTGGGGCCAACGTCCTGACTTTC
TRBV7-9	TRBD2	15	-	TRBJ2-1	CASSSSGHSYNEQFF	TGTGCCAGCAGTTCTAGCGGGCACTCCTACAATGAGCAGTTCTTC
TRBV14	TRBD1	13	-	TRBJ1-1	CASSQRTGTEAFF	TGTGCCAGCAGCCAACGGACAGGGACGGAAGCTTTCTTT
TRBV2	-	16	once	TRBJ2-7	CASSEGRETATYEQYF	TGTGCCAGCAGTGAAGGGAGGGAGACTGCTACCTACGAGCAGTACTTC
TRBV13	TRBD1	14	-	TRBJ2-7	CATSPGTGTYEQYF	TGTGCCACTTCGCCTGGGACAGGGACCTACGAGCAGTACTTC
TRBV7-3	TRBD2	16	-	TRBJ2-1	CASSSQTSGGTDEQFF	TGTGCCAGCAGCAGTCAGACTAGCGGGGGGACCGATGAGCAGTTCTTC
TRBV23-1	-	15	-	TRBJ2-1	CASSQSYIQGCEQFF	TGCGCCAGCAGTCAATCTTACATTCAGGGTTGTGAGCAGTTCTTC
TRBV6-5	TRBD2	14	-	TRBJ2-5	CASSPSGKEGTQYF	TGTGCCAGCAGCCCTAGCGGTAAAGAGGGGACCCAGTACTTC
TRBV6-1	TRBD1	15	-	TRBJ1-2	CASSDQRDREYGYTF	TGTGCCAGCAGTGACCAACGGGACAGGGAATATGGCTACACCTTC
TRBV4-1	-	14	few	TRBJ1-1	CASSPEGEDTEAFF	TGCGCCAGCAGCCCCGAAGGAGAAGACACTGAAGCTTTCTTT
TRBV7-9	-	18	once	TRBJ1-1	CASSTKIGGGGRLTEAFF	TGTGCCAGCAGCACAAAGATAGGAGGCGGGGGGCGTTTAACTGAAGCTTTCTTT
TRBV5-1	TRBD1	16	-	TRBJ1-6	CASSLTTGYHNSPLHF	TGCGCCAGCAGCTTGACGACAGGGTATCATAATTCACCCCTCCACTTT
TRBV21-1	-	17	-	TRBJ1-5	CASSNAVDRTLNPPQHF	TGTGCCAGCAGCAATGCGGTTGACAGGACCCTAAATCCGCCCCAGCATTTT
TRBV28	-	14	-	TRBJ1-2	CASSQQQGFRGYTF	TGTGCCAGCAGTCAACAACAGGGATTCCGTGGCTACACCTTC
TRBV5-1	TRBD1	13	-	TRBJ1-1	CASKRGLNTEAFF	TGCGCCAGTAAGAGGGGGCTAAACACTGAAGCTTTCTTT
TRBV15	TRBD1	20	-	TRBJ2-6	CATSRVPGQGPGSGANVLTF	TGTGCCACCAGCAGAGTCCCGGGACAGGGGCCCGGGTCTGGGGCCAACGTCCTGACTTTC
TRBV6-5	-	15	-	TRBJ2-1	CATGDSRSSYNEQFF	TGTGCCACGGGGGACTCCCGCTCCTCCTACAATGAGCAGTTCTTC
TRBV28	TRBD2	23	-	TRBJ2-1	CASRDPGQKEITTSGPDYNEQFF	TGTGCCAGCAGAGACCCGGGACAGAAGGAAATTACTACTAGCGGGCCGGACTACAATGAGCAGTTCTTC
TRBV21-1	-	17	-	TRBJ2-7	CASSKASLAEGTYEQYF	TGTGCCAGCAGCAAAGCCTCACTAGCGGAGGGGACCTACGAGCAGTACTTC
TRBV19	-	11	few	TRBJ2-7	CAAGKPYEQYF	TGTGCCGCCGGTAAACCCTACGAGCAGTACTTC
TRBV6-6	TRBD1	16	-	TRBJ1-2	CASSYSGQGFNYGYTF	TGTGCCAGCAGTTACTCGGGACAGGGATTCAACTATGGCTACACCTTC
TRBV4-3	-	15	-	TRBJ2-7	CASSQYDSITYEQYF	TGCGCCAGCAGCCAATATGACAGTATAACCTACGAGCAGTACTTC
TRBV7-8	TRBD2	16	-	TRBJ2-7	CASSWSTSGNSYEQYF	TGTGCCAGCAGCTGGAGTACTAGCGGGAACTCCTACGAGCAGTACTTC
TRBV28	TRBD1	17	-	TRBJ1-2	CASSEEGLRDREGGYTF	TGTGCCAGCAGTGAGGAGGGGCTACGCGACAGGGAAGGTGGCTACACCTTC
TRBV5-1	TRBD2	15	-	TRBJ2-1	CASSLSGRAPNEQFF	TGCGCCAGCAGCTTGAGCGGGAGGGCCCCCAATGAGCAGTTCTTC
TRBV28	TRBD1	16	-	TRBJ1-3	CASRRLDRVAGNTIYF	TGTGCCAGCAGGCGCCTGGACAGGGTGGCTGGAAACACCATATATTTT
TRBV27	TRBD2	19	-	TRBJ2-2	CASSFELGTSGSPGGELFF	TGTGCCAGCAGTTTTGAACTTGGGACTAGCGGGAGCCCCGGCGGGGAGCTGTTTTTT
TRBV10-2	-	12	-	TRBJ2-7	CASGGAIYEQYF	TGCGCCAGCGGGGGGGCCATCTACGAGCAGTACTTC
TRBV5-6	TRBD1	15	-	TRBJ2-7	CASSFMVRGLYEQYF	TGTGCCAGCAGCTTCATGGTGAGGGGGCTCTACGAGCAGTACTTC
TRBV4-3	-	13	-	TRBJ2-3	CASSQKGVGTQYF	TGCGCCAGCAGCCAAAAGGGAGTGGGTACGCAGTATTTT
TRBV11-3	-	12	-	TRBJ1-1	CASSASIRGAFF	TGTGCCAGCAGCGCCTCGATTCGGGGGGCTTTCTTT
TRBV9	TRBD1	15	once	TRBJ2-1	CASSPRQGVLNEQFF	TGTGCCAGCAGCCCGCGGCAGGGGGTTCTAAATGAGCAGTTCTTC
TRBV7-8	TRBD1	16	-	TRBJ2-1	CASSLDPGQGNNEQFF	TGTGCCAGCAGCTTAGACCCGGGACAGGGAAACAATGAGCAGTTCTTC
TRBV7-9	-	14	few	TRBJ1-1	CASRRNSSGPRAFF	TGTGCCAGCAGGCGTAACAGCAGTGGCCCACGGGCTTTCTTT
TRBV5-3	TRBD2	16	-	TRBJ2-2	CARSLAAGAPTGELFF	TGTGCCAGAAGCTTGGCAGCGGGGGCTCCCACCGGGGAGCTGTTTTTT
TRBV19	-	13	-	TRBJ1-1	CASSMARNTEAFF	TGTGCCAGTAGTATGGCACGGAACACTGAAGCTTTCTTT
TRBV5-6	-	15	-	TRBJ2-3	CASSLMREITDTQYF	TGTGCCAGCAGCTTGATGAGGGAAATCACAGATACGCAGTATTTT
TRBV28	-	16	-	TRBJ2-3	CASSLYSLASTDTQYF	TGTGCCAGCAGTTTATACAGCCTTGCTAGCACAGATACGCAGTATTTT
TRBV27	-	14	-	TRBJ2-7	CASSPNREIYEQYF	TGTGCCAGCAGCCCTAACAGGGAGATCTACGAGCAGTACTTC
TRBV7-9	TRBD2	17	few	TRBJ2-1	CASSSRLAGHLRNEQFF	TGTGCCAGCAGCTCCCGACTAGCGGGCCACTTAAGGAATGAGCAGTTCTTC
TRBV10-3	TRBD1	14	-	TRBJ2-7	CAISEWTGDYEQYF	TGTGCCATCAGTGAATGGACAGGGGACTACGAGCAGTACTTC
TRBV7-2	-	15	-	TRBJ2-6	CASSLAESGANVLTF	TGTGCCAGCAGCTTAGCTGAGTCTGGGGCCAACGTCCTGACTTTC
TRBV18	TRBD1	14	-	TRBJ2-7	CASSPGQGPYEQYF	TGTGCCAGCTCACCGGGACAGGGCCCCTACGAGCAGTACTTC
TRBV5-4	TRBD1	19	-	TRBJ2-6	CASSLVSGQGTSGANVLTF	TGTGCCAGCAGCTTGGTTTCGGGACAGGGGACCTCTGGGGCCAACGTCCTGACTTTC
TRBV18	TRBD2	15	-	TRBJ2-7	CASSPIEGGRSGQYF	TGTGCCAGCTCACCAATCGAGGGAGGGAGGTCTGGGCAGTACTTC
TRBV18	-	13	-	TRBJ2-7	CASSRTKGDEQYF	TGTGCCAGCTCACGAACGAAGGGGGACGAGCAGTACTTC